This TCR beta chain was found in a study of T cells in Graves' hyperthyroidism and ophthalmopathy. This clonotype was recorded at least ten times. The CDR3 covers 12 residues. Deletions cut 3 bases from V and 5 bases from J, with 7 bases between. The V gene's germline CDR1 is ENHRY and CDR2 SYGVKD. The TCR beta CDR3 regions underwent amplification using RNA transcripts as the source. In the first-round RT-PCR of the TCR CDR3, the HTBI primer set was used. TCRdb re-called the multiplex PCR reads with MiXCR, one entry per CDR3 protein. The table records about 300,000 distinct CDR3 sequences, about an eighth of them present only once.

The rearrangement links TRBV10-3 to TRBJ2-5; D uncertain. The sequencing input was blood. The clonotype comes from a woman aged 30 to 39 with Graves' hyperthyroidism that later progressed to Graves' ophthalmopathy. The CDR3: CAISEQVETQYF. The CDR3 DNA follows: TGTGCCATCAGTGAACAAGTTGAGACCCAGTACTTC.